This TCR beta chain was observed in a study of shared clonotypes between healthy human individuals. Study background: Per donor, CD8 memory used one plate, CD8 naive used two, CD4 memory used three and CD4 naive used three.

Points on this clone: Antigen unknown.

Study-wide results and limits: Clonotypes which were not shared had lower generation probabilities than clonotypes that all four donors shared.

Researchers partitioned CD4+ cells into CD45RA+ naive and CD45RA-negative memory subsets. CDR3 length equals 20 residues. Germline values: CDR1 SGHNT, CDR2 YYREEE (reference sequence). The ends were cut back, 4 bases at V and 1 base at J, with 24 bases in the middle. Data came from immunoSEQ multiplex PCR; TCRdb stores just in-frame clones and leaves some out. The sample has about 1 million clones; roughly 80% are singletons. The sequencing input was memory CD4+ T cells sorted from blood. The subset is: CD45RA-negative fraction. The rearrangement uses TRBV5-4 and TRBJ2-6, with a tentative D call TRBD2 (6 bases). The receptor's source is a man younger than 35 in good health. The DNA for the CDR3 is TGTGCCAGCAGCCATATGGAGGGATGGCCTATGCTTTCTGGGGCCAACGTCCTGACTTTC. Protein product: CASSHMEGWPMLSGANVLTF.